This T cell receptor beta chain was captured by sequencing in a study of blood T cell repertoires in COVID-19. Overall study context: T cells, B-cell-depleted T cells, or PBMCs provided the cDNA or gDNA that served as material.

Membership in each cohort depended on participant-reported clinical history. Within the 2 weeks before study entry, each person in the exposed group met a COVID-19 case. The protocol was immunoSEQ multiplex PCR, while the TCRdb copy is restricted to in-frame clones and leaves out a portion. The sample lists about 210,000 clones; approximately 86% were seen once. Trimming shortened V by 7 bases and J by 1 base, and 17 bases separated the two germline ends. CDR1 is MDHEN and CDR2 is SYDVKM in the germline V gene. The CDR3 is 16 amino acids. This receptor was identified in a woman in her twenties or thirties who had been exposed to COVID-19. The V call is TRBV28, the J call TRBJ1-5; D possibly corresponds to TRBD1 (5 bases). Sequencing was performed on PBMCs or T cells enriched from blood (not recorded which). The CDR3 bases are TGTGCCAGCAACTTGCGGGGGTTACAGAGCAATCAGCCCCAGCATTTT. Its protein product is CASNLRGLQSNQPQHF. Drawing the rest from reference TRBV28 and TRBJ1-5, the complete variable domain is DVKVTQSSRYLVKRTGEKVFLECVQDMDHENMFWYRQDPGLGLRLIYFSYDVKMKEKGDIPEGYSVSREKKERFSLILESASTNQTSMYLCASNLRGLQSNQPQHFGDGTRLSIL.